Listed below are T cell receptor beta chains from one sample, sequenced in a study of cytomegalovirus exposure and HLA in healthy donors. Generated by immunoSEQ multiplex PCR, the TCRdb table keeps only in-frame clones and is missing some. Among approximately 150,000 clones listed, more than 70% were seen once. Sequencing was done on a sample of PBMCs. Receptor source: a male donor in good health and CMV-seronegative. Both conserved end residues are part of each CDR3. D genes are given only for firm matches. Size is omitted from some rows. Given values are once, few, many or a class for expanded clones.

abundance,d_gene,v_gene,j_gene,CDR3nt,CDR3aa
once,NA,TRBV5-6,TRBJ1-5,TGTGCCAGCAGCTACCAGGGGACTCAGCCCCAGCATTTT,CASSYQGTQPQHF
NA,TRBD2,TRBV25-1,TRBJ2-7,TGTGCCAGCAGTGAATTCACTAGCGGCCGCGAGCAGTACTTC,CASSEFTSGREQYF
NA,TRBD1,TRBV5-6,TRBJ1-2,TGTGCCAGCAGCTCTAGACAGGGGGCTGGGTATGGCTACACCTTC,CASSSRQGAGYGYTF
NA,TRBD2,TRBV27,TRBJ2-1,TGTGCCAGCAGTTTGATCAGCGGGACTATCTACAATGAGCAGTTCTTC,CASSLISGTIYNEQFF
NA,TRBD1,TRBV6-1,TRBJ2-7,TGTGCCACAGGACAGGGGGGTAACTCCTACGAGCAGTACTTC,CATGQGGNSYEQYF
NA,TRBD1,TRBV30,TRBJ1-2,TGTGCCTGGGGACAGGGGGTCGGTTTGGAAGGCTACACCTTC,CAWGQGVGLEGYTF
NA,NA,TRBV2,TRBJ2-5,TGTGCCAACGGGGATGAGCTACGAGAGACCCAGTACTTC,CANGDELRETQYF
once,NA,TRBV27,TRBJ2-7,TGTGCCAGCAGCCAAGGGAGGGAGCAGTACTTC,CASSQGREQYF
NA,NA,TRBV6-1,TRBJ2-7,TGTGCCAGCAGTGAAGACAGGGCCTACGAGCAGTACTTC,CASSEDRAYEQYF
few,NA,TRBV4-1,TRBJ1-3,TGCGCCAGCAGCCAAGATTCTGGCAGAACGAACACCATATATTTT,CASSQDSGRTNTIYF
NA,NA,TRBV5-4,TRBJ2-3,TGTGCCAGCAGCTTGGCCAGCGCAGATACGCAGTATTTT,CASSLASADTQYF
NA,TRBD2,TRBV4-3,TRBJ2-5,TGCGCCAGCAGCCCCGGGACTAGCGGGAGGTCAGAGACCCAGTACTTC,CASSPGTSGRSETQYF
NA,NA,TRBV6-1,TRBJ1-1,TGTGCCAGCCTCGACGGGAACCGACTGAACACTGAAGCTTTCTTT,CASLDGNRLNTEAFF
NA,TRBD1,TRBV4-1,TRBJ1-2,TGCGCCAGCAGCTTCCGACAGGGGGGGCACTATGGCTACACCTTC,CASSFRQGGHYGYTF
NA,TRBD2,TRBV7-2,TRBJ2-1,TGTGCCAGCAGCTTAGCTTCGACTAGCGGGAACAATGAGCAGTTCTTC,CASSLASTSGNNEQFF
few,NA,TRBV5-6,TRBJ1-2,TGTGCCAGCAGCTTGGGCGGCGGGGCGCCTGGCTATGGCTACACCTTC,CASSLGGGAPGYGYTF
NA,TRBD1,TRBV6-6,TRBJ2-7,TGTGCCAGCAGTTACTCGTTGGACAGGTCCTACGAGCAGTACTTC,CASSYSLDRSYEQYF
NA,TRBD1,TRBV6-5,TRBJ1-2,TGTGCCACCCGACAGGGCAGAAGGAACTATGGCTACACCTTC,CATRQGRRNYGYTF
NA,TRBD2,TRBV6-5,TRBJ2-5,TGTGCCAGCAGTAGCGGGGGGCTAGAGACCCAGTACTTC,CASSSGGLETQYF
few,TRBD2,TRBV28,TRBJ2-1,TGTGCCAGCAGTTTGACGATAGCGGGGGAGAATGAGCAGTTCTTC,CASSLTIAGENEQFF
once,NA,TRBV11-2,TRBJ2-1,TGTGCCAGCAGCGAACCTCGGCGACGGGGTGGTACCAATGAGCAGTTCTTC,CASSEPRRRGGTNEQFF
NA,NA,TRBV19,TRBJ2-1,TGTGCCAGTAGTACCCTTTCCCCAGGGGCGGGAGATCTCTACAATGAGCAGTTCTTC,CASSTLSPGAGDLYNEQFF
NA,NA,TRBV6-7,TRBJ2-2,TGTGCCAGCAGTTACCCGCAGGGTGGCCCGAACACCGGGGAGCTGTTTTTT,CASSYPQGGPNTGELFF
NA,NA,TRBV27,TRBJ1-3,TGTGCCAGCGCGAGCTCTGGAAACACCATATATTTT,CASASSGNTIYF
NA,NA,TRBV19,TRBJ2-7,TGTGCCAGTAGTACCGCCCGGGGTGCTTACGAGCAGTACTTC,CASSTARGAYEQYF
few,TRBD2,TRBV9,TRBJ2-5,TGTGCCAGCAGCGCATCTAGCGGGACCCCGTACCAAGAGACCCAGTACTTC,CASSASSGTPYQETQYF
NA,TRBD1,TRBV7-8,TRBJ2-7,TGTGCCAGCAGCTTAGGGGGACAGGTCCGCTACGAGCAGTACTTC,CASSLGGQVRYEQYF
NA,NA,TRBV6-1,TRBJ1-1,TGTGCCAGCAGTGATGGCAGGGCCGTGGACACTGAAGCTTTCTTT,CASSDGRAVDTEAFF
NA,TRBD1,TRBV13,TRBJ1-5,TGTGCCAGCAGCACACAGGGGCGTCAGCCCCAGCATTTT,CASSTQGRQPQHF
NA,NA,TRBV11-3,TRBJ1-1,TGTGCCAGCAGTCAAACAGGGCACACTGAAGCTTTCTTT,CASSQTGHTEAFF
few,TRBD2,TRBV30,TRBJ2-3,TGTGCCTGGAGTTTTCAGACTAGCGGGGGGGCCCATACGCAGTATTTT,CAWSFQTSGGAHTQYF
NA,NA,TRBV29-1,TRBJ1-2,TGCAGCGTTGAGGTACAGCAACCTCCCAACTATGGCTACACCTTC,CSVEVQQPPNYGYTF
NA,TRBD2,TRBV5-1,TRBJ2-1,TGCGCCAGCAGCTTGGCCTCTCGTTCTTCGGGAGGTGATGAGCAGTTCTTC,CASSLASRSSGGDEQFF
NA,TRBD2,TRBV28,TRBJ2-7,TGTGCCAGCAGCTCCTTAACTCTAGCGGGCAACTCCTACGAGCAGTACTTC,CASSSLTLAGNSYEQYF
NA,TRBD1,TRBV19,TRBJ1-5,TGTGCCAGTAGTATAGACTCTAGGACAGGGATTACTGGCAATCAGCCCCAGCATTTT,CASSIDSRTGITGNQPQHF
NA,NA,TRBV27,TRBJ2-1,TGTGCCAGCAGTTTACCCACCACATTCGACAATGAGCAGTTCTTC,CASSLPTTFDNEQFF
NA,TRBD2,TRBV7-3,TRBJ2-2,TGTGCCAGCAGCTTAAGAGCAGCGGGACCGAACACCGGGGAGCTGTTTTTT,CASSLRAAGPNTGELFF
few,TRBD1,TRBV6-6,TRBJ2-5,TGTGCCAGCAGAAACAGGGGGCCGGAGACCCAGTACTTC,CASRNRGPETQYF
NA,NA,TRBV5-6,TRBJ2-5,TGTGCCAGCAGCTTCCCCCGGGAGACCCAGTACTTC,CASSFPRETQYF
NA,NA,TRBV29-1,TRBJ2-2,TGCAGCGTTTCCGGCAGGGGGAACACCGGGGAGCTGTTTTTT,CSVSGRGNTGELFF
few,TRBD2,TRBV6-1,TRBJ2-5,TGTGCCAGCAGTGAAGCTAGCGGGGGGCAAGAGACCCAGTACTTC,CASSEASGGQETQYF
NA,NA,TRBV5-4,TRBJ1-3,TGTGCCAGCAGCCCCACCGGTAGCTCTGGAAACACCATATATTTT,CASSPTGSSGNTIYF
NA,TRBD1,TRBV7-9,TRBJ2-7,TGTTCCAGCAGCCCTCTGGGGACAGGGGGATACGAGCAGTACTTC,CSSSPLGTGGYEQYF
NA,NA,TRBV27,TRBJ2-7,TGTGCCAGCAGTTTATACCTGGGGGCGCGCGAGCAGTACTTC,CASSLYLGAREQYF
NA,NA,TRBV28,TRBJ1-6,TGTGCCAGCACGGGGGGGCGGAATTCACCCCTCCACTTT,CASTGGRNSPLHF
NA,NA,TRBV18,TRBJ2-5,TGTGCCAGCTCCGGCGGACAGGCGGGACAGACCCAGTACTTC,CASSGGQAGQTQYF
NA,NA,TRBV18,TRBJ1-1,TGTGCCAGCTCACCGTTGACAGGGAACACTGAAGCTTTCTTT,CASSPLTGNTEAFF
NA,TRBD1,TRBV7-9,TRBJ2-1,TGTGCCAGCAGCTACCCGGACAGGTTAAAGCAGTTCTTC,CASSYPDRLKQFF
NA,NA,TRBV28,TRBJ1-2,TGTGCCAGCAGAGAACGACAGCCCAGCTCAGAAGGCTACACCTTC,CASRERQPSSEGYTF
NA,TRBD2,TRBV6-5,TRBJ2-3,TGTGCCAGCAGTTACGTGGCTAGCGGGACAGATACGCAGTATTTT,CASSYVASGTDTQYF
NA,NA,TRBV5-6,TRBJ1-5,TGTGCCAGCAGCTTGGGGGGAGGGGGTCAGCCCCAGCATTTT,CASSLGGGGQPQHF
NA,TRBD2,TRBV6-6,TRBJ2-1,TGTGCCAGCACCCCCAGCGGGAGGGCCTTTTACAATGAGCAGTTCTTC,CASTPSGRAFYNEQFF
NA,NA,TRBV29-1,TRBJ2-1,TGCAGCGTTGAAGGTCTCCGGGGGAATGAGCAGTTCTTC,CSVEGLRGNEQFF
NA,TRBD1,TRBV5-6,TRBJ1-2,TGTGCCAGCAGCCCCGGGACAGCTTACTATGGCTACACCTTC,CASSPGTAYYGYTF